This entry is about one T cell receptor (beta chain). The sample is drawn from a study of T cell changes during pregnancy in multiple sclerosis. Only in-frame clones appear in the TCRdb table, and some are missing; sequencing was by immunoSEQ multiplex PCR. The sample has roughly 99,000 clones, 92% seen once. Germline-derived CDR1 and CDR2 are SGHNT and YENEEA. Trimming took 2 bases from V and 2 from J, leaving 16 bases between them. This CDR3 is built from 16 residues. The receptor comes from a female donor in good health, enrolled as a control in a pregnancy study. The V and J genes are TRBV11-3 and TRBJ2-7, with D possibly being TRBD1 (6 bases). This material consisted of peripheral blood, taken in the third trimester of pregnancy. The CDR3, as DNA: TGTGCCAGCAGCTTACTTGGGCAGGGGTCTACCTACGAGCAGTACTTC. Protein: CASSLLGQGSTYEQYF.